This TCR beta chain was retrieved from a study of vaccination and CD4 T cells after COVID-19 (dated by TCRdb to 2022 to 2024). Turning to the overall study: SARS-CoV-2 positivity had been established in the convalescent patients by nasal swab PCR, and mild disease was recorded in about 9 of these patients and severe disease in one. In the convalescent cohort there were six males and four females, among whom were two Hispanic individuals, seven Caucasians, two Asians and one multiracial person. Two doses of either the Pfizer-BioNTech BNT162b2 vaccine (n=8) or the Moderna mRNA-1273 vaccine (n=2) were administered to participants. Post-COVID blood samples were collected from convalescent patients a median of around 96 days after diagnosis, with a range of roughly 30 to 161 days. Post-vaccine blood samples were taken a median of 72 days after the second vaccine dose, with a range of roughly 14 to 250 days. The cultures were stimulated with overlapping spike peptide pools from SARS-CoV-2 and from the common cold coronaviruses HCoV-NL63, HCoV-OC43 and HCoV-229E. As controls, cultures received a CEFX viral epitope pool (the positive control), an HIV-1 Nef peptide pool (the negative control), or no peptide at all. The spike-specific CD4+ TCR repertoire was compared before and after mRNA vaccination in over nine COVID-19 convalescent patients and a handful of infection-naive healthy vaccine recipients. General study outcomes and caveats: In convalescent patients, a median roughly 86% of post-vaccine SARS-CoV-2-reactive clones were detected only after vaccination, suggesting vaccine-specific priming. In convalescent patients, nearly all vaccine-specific clones (304 of 307) were found to be mono-reactive for SARS-CoV-2 spike rather than cross-reactive with common cold coronaviruses. Relatively few convalescent patients were included in the study, and early timepoints after natural infection were not analyzed. The median number of SARS-CoV-2-reactive clonotypes rose from approximately 20 after infection to roughly 40 after vaccination, but the change was not significant.

Explained via the paper, the treatment or condition label denotes: approximately nine-day PBMC culture with coronavirus spike peptide pools or control peptides (ViraFEST assay). The ViraFEST assay was used in the study, in which antigen-specific T cells were expanded with peptide pools and expanded clonotypes were subsequently identified by TCR sequencing. The positive SARS-CoV-2 PCR tests of the convalescent patients were dated from March to December 2020, before the Alpha, Beta and Delta variants emerged in the United States. Two million PBMCs per well were cultured in IMDM with 5% human AB serum and 8.5 to 10 IU/ml IL-2, plus 10 ug/ml peptide pools. Half of the culture medium was replaced with fresh IL-2-containing medium on days 3 and 7. After less than twelve days of culture, CD4+ T cells were isolated by negative selection with the EasySep CD4+ T cell isolation kit. PBMCs were separated from whole blood using Ficoll-Paque Plus gradient centrifugation and then either used fresh or cryopreserved at -140C. Each culture condition was generally run in triplicate wells.

The CDR3 covers 14 residues, taking in both the cysteine and the phenylalanine. Kept here is only the CDR3 DNA, which spans 42 bases and is read in frame from base 1. V is pared back by 3 bases and J by 1 base, with 7 bases lying between the germline termini. Library creation used PCR. At the Johns Hopkins FTIC core, DNA from the cultured CD4+ T cells underwent TCR sequencing with the Oncomine TCR Beta short-read assay. Genomic DNA was extracted from the cultured CD4+ T cells with the QIAamp micro DNA kit. Oncomine TCR Beta libraries from cultured CD4+ T cells were pooled using unique dual indexes and sequenced on an Illumina iSeq 100. The published analysis was carried out like this. Non-productive sequences were removed, and CDR3s that did not start with C, did not end with F or W, or were shorter than 7 amino acids were discarded. Antigen-specific clonotypes were identified with the MANAFEST web application by comparing peptide-stimulated wells with reference and other culture wells. Positive clones required FDR below 0.05, an odds ratio above 5, and productive frequency above 0.1% in at least two of three replicate wells. Cross-reactive clonotypes were defined as significantly expanded in both SARS-CoV-2 spike wells and at least one common cold coronavirus spike condition. Similarity between CDR3 sequences was evaluated in R version 3.6.1 using Levenshtein distances (stringdist) and unrooted phylogenetic trees (ape). Using fastp trimming at Q25 and MiXCR clonotype assembly, TCRdb reanalyzed the public sequencing data and kept in-frame beta chains. Identical CDR3 protein sequences are pooled into one entry, listed with their most common genes and DNA. The V and J calls and clone size are TCRdb's, not the authors'. This sample holds approximately 21,000 distinct CDR3 sequences; about 44% were observed only once. The ten largest clonotypes hold 20% to 30% of the sample.

As to this clonotype: Its recognized antigen is unknown. Per-nucleotide qualities are absent, and no much larger clonotype sits a single base away.

The chain is encoded by TRBV12-3 or TRBV12-4 joined to TRBJ1-5, and TRBD1 may be the D gene, going by 6 matching bases. Source: CD4+ T cells from blood, cultured in vitro, taken before SARS-CoV-2 vaccination. The receptor was isolated from a human donor who had recovered from COVID-19. The CDR3 protein sequence reads: CASSFQGSNQPQHF. The nucleotide sequence reads as follows: TGTGCCAGCAGTTTTCAGGGGAGCAATCAGCCCCAGCATTTT.